Shown below are 20 T cell receptor beta chains from a single sample sequenced in a study of CD8+CD57+ T cells in acquired aplastic anemia. Genomic DNA acted as the template from which TCR beta VDJ combination and CDR3 sequence profiling were carried out. TCRdb re-derived calls from the reads in MiXCR, one entry per CDR3 protein. The sample has some 210,000 distinct CDR3 sequences; approximately 60% are singletons. Sequenced input: sorted CD4+, CD8+, or CD8+CD57+ T cells (not recorded which) from PBMCs. The receptors derive from a human donor in good health.

V and J are TRBV7-2 and TRBJ1-6; a possible D gene is TRBD1 (6 bases). The V end lost 0 bases, the J end lost 7 bases, and 7 bases lay between the germline ends. Germline V gene sequence: CDR1 SGHTA, CDR2 FQGNSA. The CDR3 covers 14 residues. As DNA, the CDR3 is TGTGCCAGCAGCTTAGCCGACAGGAATTCACCCCTCCACTTT. This encodes CASSLADRNSPLHF.

The chain is built from TRBV7-3 and TRBJ1-1; 8 bases are a match to TRBD1. The CDR3 contains 16 residues. Germline V gives CDR1 SGHTA, CDR2 FQGTGA. The trim removed 3 bases at V and 1 base at J, leaving 7 bases unmatched. This CDR3 is CASSFLRTGRNTEAFF. In nucleotides, the CDR3 is TGTGCCAGCAGCTTCTTACGGACAGGGCGGAACACTGAAGCTTTCTTT.

The CDR3 nucleotides read TGCAGCGTTGAAACGGCGGGGTCCGAGACAGATACGCAGTATTTT. Translating it yields CSVETAGSETDTQYF. The rearrangement links TRBV29-1 to TRBJ2-3; the D gene is possibly TRBD2 (6 bases). V lost 2 bases and J 3 bases, leaving 15 bases between the germline ends. The CDR3 has 15 residues. CDR1 SQVTM and CDR2 ANQGSEA come from the germline V gene.

About this clonotype itself: Since a much larger clone is just one base distant, this may be a read error. CDR3 coding DNA: TGTGCCAGCAGCCAAGAGTCGGCTAGCGGGGATCCAAATAACCACTACGAGCAGTACTTC. It is translated as CASSQESASGDPNNHYEQYF. This chain connects TRBV14 to TRBJ2-7; 9 bases line up with TRBD2. The CDR3 sequence is 20 residues long. Germline CDR1 is SGHDN and CDR2 is FVKESK. The V segment lost 0 bases and the J segment 3 bases; nucleotides outside the gene matches: 18.

This chain uses TRBV24-1 with TRBJ2-2; TRBD2 aligns across 10 bases. V gave up 5 bases and J gave up 0 bases; unmatched junction bases: 11. The CDR3 is 19 residues long. Germline V gene lookup returns CDR1 KGHDR and CDR2 SFDVKD. For the CDR3, the DNA is TGTGCCACCAGTGGTTCGGGACTAGCGTACAGTGCGAACACCGGGGAGCTGTTTTTT. Its translation is CATSGSGLAYSANTGELFF.

This clonotype has more than one count but fewer than ten. This may be a read error, as it is one base from a much larger clone. The CDR3 ends on some other residue instead of the conserved phenylalanine or tryptophan, so this is likely a read error. V is TRBV14 and J is TRBJ2-7, with D possibly being TRBD1 (6 bases). From germline, CDR1 is SGHDN and CDR2 FVKESK. CDR3 length: 16 residues. Deletions cut 1 base from V and 4 bases from J, with 17 bases between. The CDR3 loop reads CASSQVDRPQGYEQYL. The DNA for the CDR3 is TGTGCCAGCAGCCAAGTAGACAGGCCCCAGGGGTACGAGCAGTACCTC.

This clonotype was seen at least ten times. This chain links TRBV7-9 with TRBJ2-3, with D unclear. CDR1 SEHNR and CDR2 FQNEAQ come from the germline V gene (reference sequence). The CDR3 length is 15 residues. V was cut by 6 bases and J by 3 bases, with 16 bases left in between. CDR3 loop: CASRTSREETDTQYF. The CDR3, as DNA: TGTGCCAGCAGAACGTCACGTGAAGAAACAGATACGCAGTATTTT.

Of note for this clonotype: A junction boundary mismatches the germline segment, possibly from a read error. The rearrangement links TRBV2 to TRBJ1-2, with 8 nucleotides matching TRBD1. Germline CDR1 SNHLY, CDR2 FYNNEI. This CDR3 is 16 amino acids long. The CDR3 loop reads CASSQEGRGLNYGYTF. The CDR3 nucleotides are TGCGCCAGCAGCCAAGAAGGCAGGGGGCTTAACTATGGCTACACCTTC.

The V call is TRBV15, the J call TRBJ1-6, with 7 bases fitting TRBD1. With V trimmed by 3 bases and J by 11 bases, 7 bases remained unmatched. Germline CDR1 reads LNHNV; CDR2 reads YYDKDF (reference sequence). This CDR3 contains 14 residues. This CDR3 reads CATSSQTGVAPLHF. The CDR3 DNA sequence: TGTGCCACCAGCAGCCAAACAGGGGTTGCACCCCTCCACTTT.

The chain carries TRBV6-5 and TRBJ1-6; no definite D call. The CDR3 has 14 amino acids. Germline values: CDR1 MNHEY, CDR2 SVGAGI. The V end lost 2 bases, the J end lost 9 bases, and 11 bases lay between the germline ends. CDR3 DNA sequence: TGTGCCAGCAGTTACGAAAGCAGGCTTTCACCCCTCCACTTT. Residues: CASSYESRLSPLHF.

Many counts were recorded for this clonotype. The rearrangement links TRBV5-6 to TRBJ2-7; 8 bases agree with TRBD2. The V segment lost 0 bases and the J segment 7 bases; nucleotides outside the gene matches: 12. Germline V gene lookup returns CDR1 SGHDT and CDR2 YYEEEE. The CDR3 is 16 residues long. The CDR3 protein is CASSLAGGRPLEEQYF. CDR3 in DNA: TGTGCCAGCAGCTTGGCCGGCGGGAGGCCCCTGGAGGAGCAGTACTTC. The variable domain in full, with the rest retrieved from reference TRBV5-6 and TRBJ2-7, is DAGVTQSPTHLIKTRGQQVTLRCSPKSGHDTVSWYQQALGQGPQFIFQYYEEEERQRGNFPDRFSGHQFPNYSSELNVNALLLGDSALYLCASSLAGGRPLEEQYFGPGTRLTVT.

This clonotype turned up a few times. A much larger clone is a single base away; this may be a read error. The chain uses TRBV4-2 and TRBJ2-7, with D possibly matching TRBD2 (7 bases). The V and J ends lost 0 bases and 2 bases respectively, with 17 bases between them. CDR1 is LGHNA and CDR2 is YNFKEQ in the germline V gene. This CDR3 has 17 amino acids. The CDR3 sequence is CASSQEASRGGAYEQYF. The CDR3 DNA sequence: TGTGCCAGCAGCCAAGAGGCTAGCAGGGGAGGGGCCTACGAGCAGTACTTC.

This clonotype showed up just a few times. The junction shows a germline mismatch at one end, possibly a read error. Written as DNA, the CDR3 is TGCGCCAGCACGACAGGTTGGGGCGCGAACACCGGGGGGCTGTTTTTT. Translating gives CASTTGWGANTGGLFF. This chain joins TRBV5-1 and TRBJ2-2; D is tentatively TRBD1 or TRBD2 (6 bases each). CDR1 SGHRS and CDR2 YFSETQ come from the germline V gene. This CDR3 is built from 16 residues.

The gene calls are TRBV7-2 and TRBJ1-2; D unclear. Germline loops: CDR1 SGHTA, CDR2 FQGNSA. With 5 bases removed from V and 7 bases from J, the gap between germline ends came to 11 bases. This CDR3 is built from 12 residues. CDR3 sequence: CASSPGVGGYTF. The CDR3 DNA sequence: TGTGCCAGCAGCCCCGGTGTGGGTGGCTACACCTTC.

This clonotype was recorded at least ten times. The V and J genes are TRBV6-1 and TRBJ1-6; TRBD1 matches at 8 bases. The germline V gene has CDR1 MNHNS and CDR2 SASEGT. With 6 bases clipped from V and 7 bases from J, the junction kept 11 bases outside the gene matches. This CDR3 is built from 16 residues. The CDR3 region has the DNA TGTGCCAGCAGGCAGACAGGGGCTTCCGTCAATTCACCCCTCCACTTT. Its protein product is CASRQTGASVNSPLHF.

This clonotype was picked up many times. This chain links TRBV9 with TRBJ1-2; a possible D gene is TRBD1 (6 bases). With 2 bases removed from V and 6 bases from J, the gap between germline ends came to 8 bases. This CDR3 is 12 amino acids long. Germline V gene data show CDR1 as SGDLS and CDR2 as YYNGEE. This chain's CDR3 is CASSVTGHGYTF. CDR3 DNA sequence: TGTGCCAGCAGCGTTACAGGGCATGGCTACACCTTC.

This clonotype was observed a handful of times. This chain uses TRBV29-1 with TRBJ2-7; TRBD1 matches 11 bases. Germline V lookup: CDR1 SQVTM, CDR2 ANQGSEA. This CDR3 has 13 residues. Losses at the gene ends were 6 bases for V and 5 bases for J; bases not matched to a gene: 6. The DNA for the CDR3 is TGCAGCGTGTGGACAGGGGGCGGGGACGAGCAGTACTTC. It yields the protein CSVWTGGGDEQYF.

This clonotype was seen just once. V is TRBV19 and J is TRBJ1-1; weak D call: TRBD1 (5 bases). V was clipped by 5 bases and J by 2 bases, with 9 bases between them. This CDR3 has 13 amino acids. Germline V gives CDR1 LNHDA, CDR2 SQIVND (reference sequence). CDR3 DNA: TGTGCCAGTAGTTGGGACCTAAACACTGAAGCTTTCTTT. Protein sequence: CASSWDLNTEAFF. The complete variable domain, with remaining parts taken from reference TRBV19 and TRBJ1-1, reads DGGITQSPKYLFRKEGQNVTLSCEQNLNHDAMYWYRQDPGQGLRLIYYSQIVNDFQKGDIAEGYSVSREKKESFPLTVTSAQKNPTAFYLCASSWDLNTEAFFGQGTRLTVV.

This clonotype was found many times. The chain has TRBV7-2 and TRBJ1-2; tentative D call: TRBD1 (6 bases). Germline CDR1 and CDR2: SGHTA and FQGNSA. The V end was cut by 1 base, the J end by 7 bases, with 13 bases between. CDR3 length: 14 amino acids. The CDR3 loop reads CASSLGGGAAGYTF. Here the CDR3 DNA reads TGTGCCAGCAGCTTAGGGGGGGGGGCAGCTGGCTACACCTTC.

The gene calls are TRBV29-1 and TRBJ2-1, with D maybe TRBD2 (6 bases). The CDR3 is made up of 13 amino acids. Trimming left V 3 bases short and J 12 bases short, with 18 bases between. The V gene's germline CDR1 is SQVTM and CDR2 ANQGSEA. The CDR3, as DNA: TGCAGCGTTGATGTGGGGCGGGGTGATGGGCAGTTCTTC. Protein product: CSVDVGRGDGQFF.